This T cell receptor (beta chain) was sequenced in a study of T cells in Graves' hyperthyroidism and ophthalmopathy. General study results and limits: Ophthalmopathy was separated from stable hyperthyroidism by a 13 V-J model.

This clonotype was found many times. Its cognate antigen is unknown. V was trimmed by 4 bases and J by 1 base, leaving 14 bases between them. Per germline, CDR1 MNHEY and CDR2 SMNVEV (reference sequence). The CDR3 has 15 amino acids. Amplified TCR beta CDR3 regions derived from RNA transcripts. During a first-round RT-PCR of the TCR CDR3, the HTBI primer set was used. MiXCR, applied by TCRdb to the multiplex PCR reads, yields one record per CDR3 protein. The sample includes 200,000 to 250,000 distinct CDR3 sequences, about 16% of them seen just once. The sample comprised blood. The chain has TRBV27 and TRBJ2-7, with D hard to call. The source of this sequence is a woman under 30 with Graves' ophthalmopathy. The CDR3 sequence: CASSSTLTRSYEQYF. As DNA, the CDR3 is TGTGCCAGCAGTTCTACCCTGACACGTTCCTACGAGCAGTACTTC.